This T cell receptor (beta chain) was documented in a study of response to subunit inactivated influenza vaccine. Study results and caveats: The authors proposed limited new T cell recruitment per seasonal influenza vaccination.

About this clonotype itself: Antigen: not known.

TCRdb used MiXCR to reprocess the RT-PCR reads, holding one entry per CDR3 protein. This table has 150,000 to 200,000 distinct CDR3 sequences, approximately 12% appearing once. The V segment lost 4 bases and the J segment 5 bases; nucleotides outside the gene matches: 16. Germline V CDR1 and CDR2: SGHTA, FQGTGA. CDR3 length: 18 residues. This chain joins TRBV7-3 and TRBJ2-3, with 9 bases that match TRBD2. This TCR was sampled from a man in his fifties or sixties who received an inactivated influenza vaccine. The source was CD8+ T cells sorted from PBMCs, collected less than 30 months after vaccination. CDR3 loop: CASSSYPPGLAGQDTQYF. Here the CDR3 DNA reads TGTGCCAGCAGCTCATACCCCCCGGGGCTAGCGGGACAAGATACGCAGTATTTT.